A single sample gave rise to the 27 T cell receptor beta chains below, sequenced in a study of blood T cell repertoires in COVID-19. The assay was immunoSEQ multiplex PCR, and TCRdb's table has in-frame clones only and misses some. The sample contains 84,000 or so clones, approximately 90% of which appear only once. Sequencing was carried out using peripheral blood. The receptors shown here come from a man aged 60-69 years with acute or convalescent COVID-19.

The chain combines TRBV5-4 with TRBJ1-2; a weak D match, TRBD1 (6 bases). The CDR3 totals 13 residues. The V end lost 0 bases, the J end lost 7 bases, and 10 bases lay between the germline ends. CDR1 is SGHNT and CDR2 is YYREEE in the germline V gene (reference sequence). CDR3 in amino acids: CASSLGQEAGYTF. In DNA form, the CDR3 reads TGTGCCAGCAGCTTGGGACAGGAGGCTGGCTACACCTTC.

The rearrangement links TRBV19 to TRBJ1-1, with D possibly matching TRBD1 (5 bases). Per the germline V gene, CDR1 is LNHDA and CDR2 is SQIVND (reference sequence). The V gene lost 0 bases and the J gene lost 1 base, with 9 bases spanning the gap. This CDR3 contains 15 residues. CDR3 loop: CASSIERGKNTEAFF. DNA for the CDR3: TGTGCCAGTAGTATAGAAAGGGGTAAGAACACTGAAGCTTTCTTT.

The rearrangement joins TRBV6-5 to TRBJ1-5, with TRBD1 identical over 7 bases. The V gene's germline CDR1 is MNHEY and CDR2 SVGAGI. Germline trimming cut 4 bases from V and 1 base from J; bases unmatched to any gene: 1. The CDR3 contains 14 residues. Here the CDR3 reads CASSLDRSNQPQHF. DNA for the CDR3: TGTGCCAGCAGTTTGGACAGGAGCAATCAGCCCCAGCATTTT.

The chain recombines TRBV7-2 with TRBJ2-3; 9 positions match TRBD1. V gave up 5 bases and J gave up 5 bases; unmatched junction bases: 5. The CDR3 has 14 residues. CDR1 is SGHTA, CDR2 FQGNSA, per germline. CDR3 in amino acids: CASSTRTGVDTQYF. The CDR3 nucleotides are TGTGCCAGCAGCACCCGGACAGGGGTAGATACGCAGTATTTT.

Only a few counts were recorded for this clone. The rearrangement uses TRBV28 and TRBJ1-3, with TRBD1 matching 7 bases. V shed 5 bases and J 0 bases; nucleotides not matched to a gene: 7. Germline CDR1 reads MDHEN; CDR2 reads SYDVKM. This CDR3 contains 16 residues. The CDR3 loop reads CASSPGQASSGNTIYF. The DNA of the CDR3 is TGTGCCAGCAGTCCCGGACAGGCGAGCTCTGGAAACACCATATATTTT.

CDR3 loop: CASSFRQGNTEAFF. Here the CDR3 DNA reads TGTGCCAGCAGCTTCCGACAGGGGAACACTGAAGCTTTCTTT. The gene calls are TRBV3-1 (or the pseudogene TRBV3-2) and TRBJ1-1, with TRBD1 identical over 7 bases. This CDR3 comprises 14 residues. V trimming: 5 bases; J trimming: 1 base; junction bases outside the gene matches: 4. Germline CDR1 and CDR2: LGHDT and YNNKEL (reference sequence).

The chain employs TRBV2 and TRBJ1-4; TRBD1 agrees at 8 bases. In germline, CDR1 is SNHLY, CDR2 FYNNEI. Trimming at V came to 9 bases and at J to 4 bases, leaving 7 bases not matched to a gene. There are 14 residues in the CDR3. The CDR3 spells CASTRQGLNEKLFF. For the CDR3, the DNA is TGTGCCAGTACGCGACAGGGGCTTAATGAAAAACTGTTTTTT.

The chain employs TRBV11-2 and TRBJ1-3; 10 bases are shared with TRBD1. CDR1 is SGHAT, CDR2 FQNNGV, per germline. V lost 2 bases, J lost 0 bases, and 1 base stayed unmatched. The CDR3 totals 16 residues. CDR3 protein: CASSLRDRGSGNTIYF. The CDR3 DNA follows: TGTGCCAGCAGCTTAAGGGACAGGGGCTCTGGAAACACCATATATTTT.

On this clone itself: This sample includes further DNA sequences coding for the same CDR3. The chain joins TRBV10-1 to TRBJ2-1; D possibly corresponds to TRBD1 (5 bases). The V end was cut by 2 bases, the J end by 2 bases, with 7 bases between. The CDR3 runs 14 residues. The germline V gene encodes CDR1 WNHNN and CDR2 SYGVQD (reference sequence). In DNA, the CDR3 is TGCGCCAGCAGTGAGGACAGAACCTACAATGAGCAGTTCTTC. Amino acids: CASSEDRTYNEQFF.

This sequence joins TRBV24-1 and TRBJ1-5; 7 bases line up with TRBD1. Germline CDR1 KGHDR, CDR2 SFDVKD. V gave up 3 bases and J gave up 3 bases; unmatched junction bases: 4. The CDR3 length is 15 residues. The CDR3 here is CATSDPGQDNQPQHF. The CDR3 DNA follows: TGTGCCACCAGTGATCCTGGACAGGACAATCAGCCCCAGCATTTT.

The chain links TRBV4-1 to TRBJ1-6; D possibly corresponds to TRBD1 (5 bases). The CDR3 runs 16 residues. Germline V gene sequence: CDR1 MGHRA, CDR2 YSYEKL. V dropped 2 bases and J dropped 5 bases, with 13 bases sitting between them. CDR3 sequence (DNA): TGCGCCAGCAGCCAAAGACAGTTCATCGATAATTCACCCCTCCACTTT. Protein sequence: CASSQRQFIDNSPLHF.

The count of this clone is one. CDR3 DNA: TGCGCCAGCAGCTTGGACGGAATACCGACTAGCGACACCATATATTTT. It yields the protein CASSLDGIPTSDTIYF. The V call is TRBV5-1, the J call TRBJ1-3, with unresolved D. Trimming stripped 0 bases from V and 8 bases from J, with 18 bases between. The CDR3 totals 16 residues. Germline CDR1 and CDR2: SGHRS and YFSETQ.

Written as DNA, the CDR3 is TGTGCCAGCAGTGAAAGGGAGATCCTCAGCTCCTACAATGAGCAGTTCTTC. As protein: CASSEREILSSYNEQFF. The chain joins TRBV6-1 to TRBJ2-1, with a weak D call TRBD2 (5 bases). CDR3 size: 17 residues. CDR1 MNHNS and CDR2 SASEGT come from the germline V gene. With 2 bases removed from V and 0 bases from J, the gap between germline ends came to 14 bases.

The genes are TRBV7-2 and TRBJ1-3, with D possibly matching TRBD1 (6 bases). Deletions cut 5 bases from V and 0 bases from J, with 14 bases between. This CDR3 contains 16 residues. The V gene's germline CDR1 is SGHTA and CDR2 FQGNSA. CDR3 sequence: CASSAQQGRSGNTIYF. Here the CDR3 DNA reads TGTGCCAGCAGCGCCCAACAGGGACGCTCTGGAAACACCATATATTTT.

This clone was observed once. The rearrangement joins TRBV18 to TRBJ2-3; the match to TRBD2 covers 13 bases. With V trimmed by 0 bases and J by 1 base, 4 bases remained unmatched. CDR1 is KGHSH and CDR2 is LQKENI in the germline V gene. The CDR3 has 18 residues. CDR3 loop: CASSPPGLAGRGTDTQYF. The CDR3 DNA reads as TGTGCCAGCTCACCACCGGGACTAGCGGGGCGGGGCACAGATACGCAGTATTTT. The variable domain in full, completed from reference TRBV18 and TRBJ2-3, reads NAGVMQNPRHLVRRRGQEARLRCSPMKGHSHVYWYRQLPEEGLKFMVYLQKENIIDESGMPKERFSAEFPKEGPSILRIQQVVRGDSAAYFCASSPPGLAGRGTDTQYFGPGTRLTVL.

This clone was counted a single time. CDR3 amino acids: CASSPYTSLSYEQYF. CDR3 sequence (DNA): TGTGCCAGCTCACCGTACACCTCTCTCTCCTACGAGCAGTACTTC. This chain joins TRBV18 and TRBJ2-7; no clear D gene. CDR1 and CDR2 (germline): KGHSH, LQKENI. Trimming pared 3 bases from V and 0 bases from J, leaving 12 bases between. The CDR3 has 15 amino acids.

This chain links TRBV6-1 with TRBJ1-2; possible D gene TRBD1, 6 bases. The ends were cut back, 3 bases at V and 6 bases at J, with 14 bases in the middle. Germline lookup yields CDR1 MNHNS and CDR2 SASEGT. This CDR3 region has 14 residues. The CDR3 DNA sequence: TGTGCCAGCAGTGAGCTAGGGGGGGGCGATGGCTACACCTTC. Encoded protein: CASSELGGGDGYTF.

The CDR3 nucleotides are TGTGCCAGCAGCCCTGCGGGAGGGTATAACAATGAGCAGTTCTTC. It is translated as CASSPAGGYNNEQFF. The chain carries TRBV11-2 and TRBJ2-1; 9 bases are a match to TRBD2. The CDR3 extends over 15 amino acids. Germline V gives CDR1 SGHAT, CDR2 FQNNGV. V trimming: 5 bases; J trimming: 5 bases; junction bases outside the gene matches: 7.

The chain employs TRBV10-3 and TRBJ1-2, with D possibly TRBD1 on 6 matching bases. Trimming pared 2 bases from V and 4 bases from J, leaving 11 bases between. Germline values: CDR1 ENHRY, CDR2 SYGVKD. The CDR3 sequence is 14 residues long. CDR3 protein: CAISEQGQAYGYTF. CDR3 bases: TGTGCCATCAGTGAGCAGGGGCAGGCCTATGGCTACACCTTC.

The chain carries TRBV7-2 and TRBJ2-1, with a possible D match to TRBD2 (5 bases). The CDR3 is made up of 14 amino acids. V was pared by 8 bases and J by 4 bases, with 15 bases between. Germline V gene sequence: CDR1 SGHTA, CDR2 FQGNSA. CDR3 loop: CASGRSSGYNEQFF. Here the CDR3 DNA reads TGTGCCAGCGGGCGATCTTCGGGATACAATGAGCAGTTCTTC.

V gene TRBV5-1 combines with J gene TRBJ1-1; 11 positions match TRBD1. V lost 0 bases to trimming and J lost 6 bases; unmatched junction nucleotides: 13. Per the germline V gene, CDR1 is SGHRS and CDR2 is YFSETQ. This CDR3 region has 18 residues. The CDR3 region is CASSLARGQGVVPAEAFF. In DNA form, the CDR3 reads TGCGCCAGCAGCTTGGCAAGGGGACAGGGGGTAGTCCCCGCTGAAGCTTTCTTT.

J is TRBJ2-5 and V is TRBV5-1; 9 bases fit TRBD2. The CDR3 runs to 14 residues. With 3 bases clipped from V and 5 bases from J, the junction kept 5 bases outside the gene matches. Germline V gene sequence: CDR1 SGHRS, CDR2 YFSETQ. The chain's CDR3 is CASSWGLAGETQYF. The CDR3 nucleotides read TGCGCCAGCAGCTGGGGACTAGCAGGGGAGACCCAGTACTTC.

CDR3 sequence reads: CASSFWLAGEETQYF. The CDR3 nucleotides are TGTGCCAGCAGCTTCTGGCTAGCGGGGGAAGAGACCCAGTACTTC. The V gene is TRBV7-9, the J gene TRBJ2-5; 10 nucleotides agree with TRBD2. The CDR3 length is 15 residues. J gave up 3 bases and V 3 bases, and 4 bases lay outside the gene matches. Germline V gene data show CDR1 as SEHNR and CDR2 as FQNEAQ (reference sequence).

V is TRBV30 and J is TRBJ1-5; D is unresolved. CDR3 size: 13 residues. Germline assignment: CDR1 GTSNPN and CDR2 SVGIG (reference sequence). V was cut by 2 bases and J by 1 base, with 6 bases left in between. This CDR3 is CAWSFRSNQPQHF. CDR3 coding DNA: TGTGCCTGGAGTTTCAGGAGCAATCAGCCCCAGCATTTT.

The chain links TRBV5-4 to TRBJ1-2; unclear D gene. This CDR3 region has 12 residues. V shed 3 bases and J shed 8 bases, with 11 bases lying between them. The germline V gene encodes CDR1 SGHNT and CDR2 YYREEE (reference sequence). CDR3 sequence reads: CASSSVGRGYTF. The CDR3 nucleotides are TGTGCCAGCAGCTCCGTTGGGAGAGGCTACACCTTC.

The genes are TRBV13 and TRBJ1-3; D is unclear. The CDR3 has 14 amino acids. Trimming pared 1 base from V and 1 base from J, leaving 5 bases between. CDR1 PRHDT and CDR2 FYEKMQ come from the germline V gene (reference sequence). The CDR3 DNA sequence: TGTGCCAGCAGCTTAGCGAGTTCTGGAAACACCATATATTTT. Amino acid sequence: CASSLASSGNTIYF.

The chain employs TRBV9 and TRBJ1-6, with a possible D match to TRBD1 (5 bases). Germline loops: CDR1 SGDLS, CDR2 YYNGEE. V shed 3 bases and J shed 7 bases, with 20 bases lying between them. The CDR3 is made up of 17 amino acids. The CDR3 sequence is CASSDTGLPKGNSPLHF. The CDR3 bases are TGTGCCAGCAGCGATACCGGGCTTCCTAAGGGGAATTCACCCCTCCACTTT.